The rows below give T cell receptor beta chains drawn from one sample of a study of post-analysis software for immune sequencing data. TCRdb reprocessed the PCR reads via MiXCR and lists one record per CDR3 protein. The sample records 750,000 to 950,000 distinct CDR3 sequences, roughly half being singletons. The specimen sequenced was blood. These receptors all stem from a girl under 18 with multiple sclerosis. Each CDR3 is given with its conserved first and last residue. Fields, in order: J gene, V gene, D gene, clone size, CDR3 DNA, CDR3 protein. The D gene is left open where the match is weak. Expanded clones are given a class, and other clones once, few, many or no size at all.

J: TRBJ2-1; V: TRBV20-1; D: NA; size: NA; DNA: TGCAGTGCCGTATGGGGCCCCCGCCGGTTCTTC; CDR3: CSAVWGPRRFF
J: TRBJ2-1; V: TRBV20-1; D: NA; size: NA; DNA: TGCAGTCCTCGACGGGGACATACTAATGAGCAGTTCTTC; CDR3: CSPRRGHTNEQFF
J: TRBJ2-3; V: TRBV7-9; D: NA; size: NA; DNA: TGTGCCAGCAGCCCCACGACAGGAAACCGCACAGATACGCAGTATTTT; CDR3: CASSPTTGNRTDTQYF
J: TRBJ2-7; V: TRBV5-1; D: NA; size: NA; DNA: TGCGCCAGCAGCTTGGATGGTGGTGCCTTCTACGAGCAGTACTTC; CDR3: CASSLDGGAFYEQYF
J: TRBJ1-2; V: TRBV29-1; D: NA; size: few; DNA: TGCGGCGGTGAGAGGAGTCCAGGTGACTATGGCTACACCTTC; CDR3: CGGERSPGDYGYTF
J: TRBJ2-5; V: TRBV5-1; D: TRBD2; size: NA; DNA: TGCGCCAGCAGCTCCTTACTAGCGGGCCTCCAAGAGACCCAGTACTTC; CDR3: CASSSLLAGLQETQYF
J: TRBJ2-4; V: TRBV7-8; D: TRBD2; size: NA; DNA: TGTGCCAGCAGCTTGGGAGGGACTCTAGCCAAAAACATTCAGTACTTC; CDR3: CASSLGGTLAKNIQYF
J: TRBJ1-2; V: TRBV6-5; D: TRBD1; size: few; DNA: TGTGCCAGCAGTTACCGGGGACAGGGACCGTCTCGCTATGGCTACACCTTC; CDR3: CASSYRGQGPSRYGYTF
J: TRBJ1-4; V: TRBV20-1; D: TRBD1; size: NA; DNA: TGCAGTGCTAGGACAGGGAATTTGAATGAAAAACTGTTTTTT; CDR3: CSARTGNLNEKLFF
J: TRBJ2-1; V: TRBV2; D: TRBD2; size: NA; DNA: TGTGCCAGCAGTGAAGGGTCTAGCGGGTGCAATGAGCAGTTCTTC; CDR3: CASSEGSSGCNEQFF
J: TRBJ2-7; V: TRBV15; D: TRBD1; size: NA; DNA: TGTGTCACCAGCAGGGGACAGGGAAACTACGAGCAGTACTTC; CDR3: CVTSRGQGNYEQYF
J: TRBJ2-5; V: TRBV6-6; D: NA; size: NA; DNA: TGTGCCAGCAGTTACTGGACGGCAGGAGAGACCCAGTACTTC; CDR3: CASSYWTAGETQYF
J: TRBJ2-1; V: TRBV11-2; D: TRBD2; size: NA; DNA: TGTGCCAGCAGCCAAATCGGACTAGCGGACGAGCAGTTCTTC; CDR3: CASSQIGLADEQFF
J: TRBJ2-3; V: TRBV7-3; D: NA; size: NA; DNA: TGTGCCAGCAGCTCCTTTGGTGGCACAGATACGCAGTATTTT; CDR3: CASSSFGGTDTQYF
J: TRBJ2-1; V: TRBV5-1; D: NA; size: NA; DNA: TGCGCCAGCAGCGTCGATGGGACTGGATATGAGCAGTTCTTC; CDR3: CASSVDGTGYEQFF
J: TRBJ1-1; V: TRBV20-1; D: NA; size: NA; DNA: TGCAGTGCTAGAGTGCTCGACGGTTTGAACACTGAAGCTTTCTTT; CDR3: CSARVLDGLNTEAFF